This T cell receptor (beta chain) was documented in a study of OX40 agonist ivuxolimab in advanced cancers. Sequencing used immunoSEQ multiplex PCR; TCRdb keeps in-frame clones, though not all of them. The sample lists around 60,000 clones; over 90% were seen once. The V gene's germline CDR1 is SGHAT and CDR2 FQNNGV. The junction had 7 bases not matched to a gene; V was cut back by 0 bases and J by 3 bases. CDR3 length: 17 residues. V gene TRBV11-2 combines with J gene TRBJ2-1; 8 nucleotides agree with TRBD1. The sample was CD4+ or CD8+ T cells sorted from blood, taken in a trial of the OX40 agonist ivuxolimab. This clonotype originated in an adult with an advanced solid tumor such as melanoma, head and neck, liver or kidney cancer. This CDR3 reads CASSLDHGTGGYNEQFF. In DNA form, the CDR3 reads TGTGCCAGCAGCTTAGATCATGGGACAGGAGGCTACAATGAGCAGTTCTTC.